This T cell receptor beta chain was recorded in a study of Ad26.COV2.S vaccination and SARS-CoV-2 variants. Findings and caveats of the study: For non-spike TCRs, breadth in vaccine recipients resembled that in placebo recipients.

V lost 3 bases to trimming and J lost 3 bases, with 10 bases between them. Germline CDR1 SGHAT, CDR2 FQNNGV. The CDR3 consists of 14 residues. Turning to this clone: Antigen unknown.

Data came from immunoSEQ multiplex PCR; TCRdb stores just in-frame clones and leaves some out. The sample contains about 380,000 clones, around four fifths of which appear only once. Described treatment: roughly 19 received Ad26.COV2.S at low or high dose, single or two shots; roughly 5 received placebo; per-sample allocation not given. The samples date from day 63 after the first vaccine or placebo injection. This sample comprised peripheral blood, obtained in a trial of Ad26.COV2.S vaccine versus placebo. V and J are TRBV11-2 and TRBJ2-3; a weak D match, TRBD2 (6 bases). This sequence was found in a person between 18 and 59 years old who received the Ad26.COV2.S COVID-19 vaccine or a placebo. The CDR3 nucleotides are TGTGCCAGCAGCTTTGGGGGGAGAACAGATACGCAGTATTTT. Translation gives CASSFGGRTDTQYF.